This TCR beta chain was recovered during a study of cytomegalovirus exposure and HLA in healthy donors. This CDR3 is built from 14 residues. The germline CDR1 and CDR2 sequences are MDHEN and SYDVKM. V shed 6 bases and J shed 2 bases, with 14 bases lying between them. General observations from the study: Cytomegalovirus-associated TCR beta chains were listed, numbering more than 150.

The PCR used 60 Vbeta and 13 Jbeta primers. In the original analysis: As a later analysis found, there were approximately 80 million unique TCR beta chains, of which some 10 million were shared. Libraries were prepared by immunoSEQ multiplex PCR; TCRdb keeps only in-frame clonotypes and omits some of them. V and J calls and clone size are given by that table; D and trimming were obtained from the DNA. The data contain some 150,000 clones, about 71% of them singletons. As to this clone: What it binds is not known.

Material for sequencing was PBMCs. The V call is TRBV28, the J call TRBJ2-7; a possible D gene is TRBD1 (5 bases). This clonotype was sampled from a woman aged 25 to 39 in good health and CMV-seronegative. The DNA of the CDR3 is TGTGCCAGCAGCTTTGACAGAAATCCCTACGAGCAGTACTTC. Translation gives CASSFDRNPYEQYF.